This T cell receptor beta chain was observed in a study of blood T cell repertoires in COVID-19. Study-level information: The analysed material was cDNA or gDNA that came from T cells, B-cell-depleted T cells, or PBMCs.

In the original analysis: Estimation of nucleated cell counts was performed using reference gene primer amplification. Produced via immunoSEQ multiplex PCR; TCRdb's table is partial and in-frame only. V, J and clone size reflect that table, while D and trimming were determined from the DNA. The sample holds roughly 140,000 clones, roughly 85% seen once. During active infection, Seattle patients enrolled and were then monitored through disease. CDR3 length: 15 amino acids. From germline, CDR1 is MNHEY and CDR2 SVGAGI. The ends were cut back, 2 bases at V and 2 bases at J, with 11 bases in the middle. Sequencing used peripheral blood. This clonotype was obtained from a woman aged 55 to 70 with COVID-19, enrolled during active disease. The chain carries TRBV6-5 and TRBJ2-3; possibly TRBD1 for D (6 bases). CDR3: CASSYQGLNTDTQYF. The CDR3 DNA reads TGTGCCAGCAGTTACCAGGGGCTAAACACAGATACGCAGTATTTT.